Listed here are 10 T cell receptor beta chains from one sample, sequenced in a study of T cell changes during pregnancy in multiple sclerosis (dated by TCRdb to the late 2010s). Receptor libraries were prepared by the immunoSEQ multiplex PCR assay. TCRdb mirrors the immuneACCESS table, restricted to in-frame sequences. Some clones are absent from its copies; in checked studies, under half trace to an unresolved V gene, and the reason for the others is unknown. The sample contains around 30,000 clones, roughly 91% of them found a single time. 0.4% to 0.55% of the sample belongs to the ten largest clones. The sample consisted of CD4+ T cells from peripheral blood mononuclear cells, taken after pregnancy. The receptors derive from a female donor with multiple sclerosis, enrolled in a pregnancy study.

V is TRBV5-1 and J is TRBJ1-1; tentative D call: TRBD1 (6 bases). This CDR3 region has 15 residues. CDR1 and CDR2 (germline): SGHRS, YFSETQ. Trimming took off 3 bases at V and 3 bases at J, with 15 bases between the two ends. The CDR3 spells CASSWGPGVYTEAFF. CDR3 nucleotide sequence: TGCGCCAGCAGCTGGGGGCCAGGGGTTTACACTGAAGCTTTCTTT.

The chain joins TRBV19 to TRBJ1-1; D is unclear. The germline CDR1 and CDR2 sequences are LNHDA and SQIVND (reference sequence). The CDR3 covers 13 residues. Trimming took 4 bases from V and 1 from J, leaving 7 bases between them. The CDR3 coding sequence is TGTGCCAGTAGTACCCGGGAGAACACTGAAGCTTTCTTT. Translating gives CASSTRENTEAFF.

The gene calls are TRBV27 and TRBJ2-1, with TRBD2 identical over 8 bases. Germline CDR1 MNHEY, CDR2 SMNVEV (reference sequence). Trimming took 6 bases from V and 7 from J; bases not matched to a gene: 8. The CDR3 consists of 14 residues. The CDR3 here is CASRERESFNEQFF. In DNA, the CDR3 is TGTGCCAGCAGGGAGCGGGAGAGTTTTAATGAGCAGTTCTTC.

The CDR3 reads CASQGSYNEQFF. Here the CDR3 DNA reads TGTGCCAGTCAGGGGTCCTACAATGAGCAGTTCTTC. The chain is built from TRBV10-3 and TRBJ2-1; a possible D gene is TRBD1 (6 bases). This CDR3 comprises 12 residues. The ends were cut back, 10 bases at V and 1 base at J, with 8 bases in the middle. CDR1 is ENHRY and CDR2 is SYGVKD in the germline V gene.

This chain connects TRBV7-9 to TRBJ1-1, with 9 nucleotides matching TRBD1. Germline values: CDR1 SEHNR, CDR2 FQNEAQ (reference sequence). The trim removed 5 bases at V and 7 bases at J, leaving 8 bases unmatched. The CDR3 is made up of 14 amino acids. The CDR3 DNA is TGTGCCAGCAGCCCCCTTACAGGGGGCAGTGAAGCTTTCTTT. It specifies CASSPLTGGSEAFF.

The rearrangement uses TRBV14 and TRBJ2-1, with D possibly being TRBD1 (6 bases). The V and J ends lost 2 bases and 8 bases respectively, with 13 bases between them. CDR1 and CDR2 from the germline V gene are SGHDN and FVKESK. This CDR3 contains 14 residues. Here the CDR3 reads CASSQKQGWDEQFF. CDR3 DNA sequence: TGTGCCAGCAGCCAAAAACAGGGATGGGATGAGCAGTTCTTC.

The chain links TRBV5-1 to TRBJ1-5; D may be TRBD1 (5 bases). Germline CDR1 SGHRS, CDR2 YFSETQ. The CDR3 is 14 amino acids. Trimming shortened V by 1 base and J by 2 bases, and 7 bases separated the two germline ends. The CDR3 here is CASSLRGGNQPQHF. The CDR3 DNA sequence: TGCGCCAGCAGCTTGCGGGGGGGCAATCAGCCCCAGCATTTT.

This clone occurred once. The gene calls are TRBV29-1 and TRBJ1-1; 8 bases map to TRBD1. The CDR3 sequence is 13 residues long. Germline trimming cut 7 bases from V and 1 base from J; bases unmatched to any gene: 5. CDR1 and CDR2 from the germline V gene are SQVTM and ANQGSEA. The chain's CDR3 is CSGTRGQNTEAFF. In DNA, the CDR3 is TGCAGCGGCACCAGGGGGCAGAACACTGAAGCTTTCTTT.

The V and J genes are TRBV10-3 and TRBJ2-5; D is possibly TRBD2 (5 bases). Germline values: CDR1 ENHRY, CDR2 SYGVKD. V was trimmed by 3 bases and J by 4 bases, leaving 12 bases between them. This CDR3 comprises 14 residues. The CDR3 nucleotides read TGTGCCATCAGTGAAGGAGGAGACGGAGAGACCCAGTACTTC. Translating gives CAISEGGDGETQYF.

A note on this clone: Other nucleotide sequences in the sample specify the same CDR3. The gene calls are TRBV7-2 and TRBJ2-3; D unclear. Germline V gives CDR1 SGHTA, CDR2 FQGNSA. The CDR3 is 15 residues long. The V gene lost 2 bases and the J gene lost 0 bases, with 9 bases spanning the gap. The DNA for the CDR3 is TGTGCCAGCAGCTTAAACAGTCCTAGCACAGATACGCAGTATTTT. Translated, it gives CASSLNSPSTDTQYF.